These T cell receptor beta chains were read from a single sample in a study of cytomegalovirus exposure and HLA in healthy donors. The method was immunoSEQ multiplex PCR; TCRdb's version includes in-frame clones alone and lacks a portion of them. This sample yields approximately 180,000 clones, of which roughly 80% are seen a single time; 1.7% belongs to the top ten. The sequencing sample was made of PBMCs. The receptors come from a woman in her late teens or twenties in good health and CMV-seronegative. CDR3s include the opening cysteine and the closing phenylalanine or tryptophan. Each record gives: V gene, J gene, D gene, clone size, CDR3 length, CDR3 protein, CDR3 DNA. A D gene is named only where the DNA matches it firmly. Only some rows state a clone size, as once, few, many or a class for expanded clones.

TRBV6-5,TRBJ1-4,TRBD1,once,14,CASKQGAGKEKLFF,TGTGCCAGCAAACAGGGGGCGGGAAAGGAAAAACTGTTTTTT
TRBV30,TRBJ1-6,-,once,14,CAWMQGSYNSPLHF,TGTGCCTGGATGCAGGGCTCCTATAATTCACCCCTCCACTTT
TRBV7-2,TRBJ1-2,TRBD1,-,18,CASSLTGTGGAGNYGYTF,TGTGCCAGCAGCTTAACGGGGACAGGGGGCGCCGGTAACTATGGCTACACCTTC
TRBV6-6,TRBJ1-2,TRBD1,-,15,CASSYAAGGNYGYTF,TGTGCCAGCAGTTATGCGGCAGGGGGGAACTATGGCTACACCTTC
TRBV5-1,TRBJ1-3,TRBD1,-,16,CASSLGGQLSGNTIYF,TGCGCCAGCAGCCTGGGGGGACAGCTCTCTGGAAACACCATATATTTT
TRBV6-1,TRBJ1-5,-,-,11,CASSPPGPQHF,TGTGCCAGCAGCCCCCCAGGGCCCCAGCATTTT
TRBV6-6,TRBJ1-1,TRBD1,-,14,CASSYGQGGTEAFF,TGTGCCAGCAGTTATGGACAGGGAGGTACTGAAGCTTTCTTT
TRBV30,TRBJ1-6,TRBD1,-,13,CALRQGYNSPLHF,TGTGCCTTAAGACAGGGTTATAATTCACCCCTCCACTTT
TRBV11-2,TRBJ1-2,-,medium-sized,17,CASSFVWTPLSNYGYTF,TGTGCCAGCAGCTTTGTTTGGACACCCCTAAGTAACTATGGCTACACCTTC
TRBV7-9,TRBJ1-2,-,-,15,CSSSLGFQGWYGYTF,TGTTCCAGCAGCTTAGGTTTTCAGGGGTGGTACGGCTACACCTTC
TRBV20-1,TRBJ1-1,-,-,10,CSARYGEAFF,TGCAGTGCTAGGTACGGTGAAGCTTTCTTT
TRBV28,TRBJ2-1,TRBD2,once,14,CASSLHVLGTTEFF,TGTGCCAGCAGTTTACATGTTCTAGGGACTACGGAGTTCTTC
TRBV28,TRBJ2-2,TRBD1,-,17,CASSFLARTGNTGELFF,TGTGCCAGCAGTTTCTTAGCCCGGACAGGTAACACCGGGGAGCTGTTTTTT
TRBV7-2,TRBJ1-5,-,-,15,CASRLASISNQPQHF,TGTGCCAGCAGACTCGCAAGTATTAGCAATCAGCCCCAGCATTTT
TRBV7-9,TRBJ2-3,TRBD2,-,16,CASSLAAGGRTDTQYF,TGTGCCAGCAGCTTAGCCGCCGGCGGGAGGACAGATACGCAGTATTTT
TRBV15,TRBJ2-5,TRBD2,-,16,CATSSSGLAGQETQYF,TGTGCCACCAGCAGCTCGGGACTAGCGGGACAAGAGACCCAGTACTTC
TRBV7-2,TRBJ2-2,TRBD2,-,16,CASSLGTSGLAGELFF,TGTGCCAGCAGCTTAGGGACTAGCGGGTTGGCCGGGGAGCTGTTTTTT
TRBV6-6,TRBJ2-2,-,-,14,CASSGQPITGELFF,TGTGCCAGCAGCGGACAGCCGATCACCGGGGAGCTGTTTTTT
TRBV7-2,TRBJ2-5,-,-,13,CASSLGGLETQYF,TGTGCCAGCAGCTTAGGCGGACTAGAGACCCAGTACTTC
TRBV5-6,TRBJ1-6,-,-,16,CASSSQRGTRNSPLHF,TGTGCCAGCAGCTCCCAGAGGGGGACGAGAAATTCACCCCTCCACTTT
TRBV7-2,TRBJ2-3,-,-,17,CASSSRRSAVYTDTQYF,TGTGCCAGCAGCTCCCGACGGAGTGCAGTTTACACAGATACGCAGTATTTT
TRBV19,TRBJ1-5,TRBD1,-,16,CASSRAGTEVNQPQHF,TGTGCCAGTAGTAGAGCCGGGACAGAAGTCAATCAGCCCCAGCATTTT
TRBV5-1,TRBJ1-1,-,few,13,CASSLSGADEAFF,TGCGCCAGCAGCTTGTCAGGGGCCGATGAAGCTTTCTTT
TRBV4-3,TRBJ1-5,-,-,15,CASSQGLQDNQPQHF,TGCGCCAGCAGCCAAGGTCTGCAGGACAATCAGCCCCAGCATTTT
TRBV29-1,TRBJ2-6,TRBD1,few,14,CSARQGTGANVLTF,TGCAGCGCCCGACAGGGGACTGGGGCCAACGTCCTGACTTTC
TRBV18,TRBJ2-3,TRBD2,-,15,CASSPSGTSTDTQYF,TGTGCCAGCTCACCTAGCGGGACTAGCACAGATACGCAGTATTTT
TRBV30,TRBJ1-1,-,few,12,CAWSKEAPEAFF,TGTGCCTGGAGCAAAGAGGCGCCAGAAGCTTTCTTT
TRBV29-1,TRBJ2-1,TRBD2,once,17,CSVEDLDPSGEYNEQFF,TGCAGCGTTGAAGATCTGGACCCTAGCGGAGAGTACAATGAGCAGTTCTTC
TRBV6-5,TRBJ1-2,-,-,14,CASSEPGQNYGYTF,TGTGCCAGCAGTGAACCGGGACAAAACTATGGCTACACCTTC